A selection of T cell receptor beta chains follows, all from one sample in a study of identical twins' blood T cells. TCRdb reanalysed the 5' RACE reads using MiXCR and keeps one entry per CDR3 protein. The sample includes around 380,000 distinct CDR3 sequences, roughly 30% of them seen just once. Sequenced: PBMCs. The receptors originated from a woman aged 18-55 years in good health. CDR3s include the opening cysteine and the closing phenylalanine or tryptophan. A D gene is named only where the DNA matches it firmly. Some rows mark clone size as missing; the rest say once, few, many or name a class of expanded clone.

CDR3: CASSFSQGGQVEQYF
DNA: TGTGCCAGCAGTTTTTCGCAGGGGGGACAAGTCGAGCAGTACTTC
size: many
V: TRBV25-1
J: TRBJ2-7
D: .

CDR3: CASSSQGVAQPQHF
DNA: TGTGCCAGCAGTTCTCAGGGGGTTGCTCAGCCCCAGCATTTT
size: few
V: TRBV7-9
J: TRBJ1-5
D: TRBD1

CDR3: CASSYSMGGNQPQHF
DNA: TGTGCCAGCAGTTACTCGATGGGGGGCAATCAGCCCCAGCATTTT
size: many
V: TRBV6-6
J: TRBJ1-5
D: .

CDR3: CSVYRTGSEKLFF
DNA: TGCAGCGTTTATAGGACAGGGTCTGAAAAACTGTTTTTT
size: few
V: TRBV29-1
J: TRBJ1-4
D: TRBD1

CDR3: CSARAGVEYNEQFF
DNA: TGCAGTGCTAGAGCGGGAGTGGAGTACAATGAGCAGTTCTTC
size: .
V: TRBV20-1
J: TRBJ2-1
D: .

CDR3: CSVEGQPQETLYF
DNA: TGCAGCGTTGAAGGGCAGCCTCAAGAGACCCTGTACTTC
size: .
V: TRBV29-1
J: TRBJ2-5
D: .

CDR3: CASSPSRYEQYF
DNA: TGTGCCAGCAGCCCTAGCAGGTACGAGCAGTACTTC
size: .
V: TRBV12-3/TRBV12-4
J: TRBJ2-7
D: .

CDR3: CASSLAGTGALDF
DNA: TGTGCCAGCAGCTTAGCAGGGACAGGGGCGTTGGACTTC
size: few
V: TRBV7-9
J: TRBJ2-7
D: TRBD1

CDR3: CASSPKSTDTQYF
DNA: TGTGCCAGCAGCCCTAAAAGCACAGATACGCAGTATTTT
size: few
V: TRBV5-4
J: TRBJ2-3
D: .

CDR3: CASSVAASGGDTQYF
DNA: TGTGCCAGCAGCGTGGCGGCGTCTGGTGGAGATACGCAGTATTTT
size: few
V: TRBV9
J: TRBJ2-3
D: .

CDR3: CAISPDAETQYF
DNA: TGTGCCATCAGCCCGGACGCCGAGACCCAGTACTTC
size: .
V: TRBV10-3
J: TRBJ2-5
D: .

CDR3: CSVRLTVTYEQYF
DNA: TGCAGCGTTAGACTGACAGTAACCTACGAGCAGTACTTC
size: few
V: TRBV29-1
J: TRBJ2-7
D: .

CDR3: CSAGFGATNEKLFF
DNA: TGCAGTGCGGGCTTCGGGGCAACTAATGAAAAACTGTTTTTT
size: many
V: TRBV20-1
J: TRBJ1-4
D: .

CDR3: CALGVGPRTYGYTF
DNA: TGTGCCCTTGGGGTCGGGCCACGGACCTATGGCTACACCTTC
size: .
V: TRBV10-3
J: TRBJ1-2
D: .

CDR3: CASRGWAEAFF
DNA: TGTGCCAGCAGGGGGTGGGCTGAAGCTTTCTTT
size: .
V: TRBV11-2
J: TRBJ1-1
D: .

CDR3: CSASMDRVYGEAFF
DNA: TGCAGTGCGAGTATGGACAGGGTCTATGGTGAAGCTTTCTTT
size: few
V: TRBV20-1
J: TRBJ1-1
D: TRBD1

CDR3: CASSTPGTFYEQYF
DNA: TGTGCCAGCAGCACCCCGGGGACTTTCTACGAGCAGTACTTC
size: few
V: TRBV7-2
J: TRBJ2-7
D: .

CDR3: CASSESSGFGYTF
DNA: TGTGCCAGCAGTGAATCTTCAGGGTTTGGCTACACCTTC
size: .
V: TRBV6-1
J: TRBJ1-2
D: .

CDR3: CSVGGQGRQPQHF
DNA: TGCAGCGTCGGTGGACAAGGGAGGCAGCCCCAGCATTTT
size: few
V: TRBV29-1
J: TRBJ1-5
D: .

CDR3: CASSSSGWSTEAFF
DNA: TGTGCCAGCAGCTCTTCAGGGTGGAGCACTGAAGCTTTCTTT
size: .
V: TRBV11-2
J: TRBJ1-1
D: .

CDR3: CSVGRTSGTRYNEQFF
DNA: TGCAGCGTTGGTAGGACTAGCGGGACCCGTTACAATGAGCAGTTCTTC
size: many
V: TRBV29-1
J: TRBJ2-1
D: TRBD2

CDR3: CASRPETLSSGANVLTF
DNA: TGTGCCAGCAGACCGGAGACACTAAGCTCTGGGGCCAACGTCCTGACTTTC
size: few
V: TRBV6-5
J: TRBJ2-6
D: .

CDR3: CASSPQGNNQPQHF
DNA: TGTGCCAGCAGCCCACAGGGAAACAATCAGCCCCAGCATTTT
size: few
V: TRBV7-9
J: TRBJ1-5
D: .

CDR3: CASSLQAGGPDTQYF
DNA: TGCGCCAGCAGCTTGCAAGCGGGGGGCCCAGATACGCAGTATTTT
size: .
V: TRBV5-1
J: TRBJ2-3
D: TRBD2

CDR3: CASSGQGATEAFF
DNA: TGTGCCAGTAGTGGACAGGGGGCGACTGAAGCTTTCTTT
size: .
V: TRBV19
J: TRBJ1-1
D: TRBD1

CDR3: CAWRQLGHGYTF
DNA: TGTGCCTGGAGACAGCTAGGCCATGGCTACACCTTC
size: .
V: TRBV30
J: TRBJ1-2
D: .

CDR3: CASSAWGAVQEAQYF
DNA: TGTGCCAGCAGCGCTTGGGGTGCGGTACAAGAGGCCCAGTACTTC
size: .
V: TRBV11-2
J: TRBJ2-5
D: .

CDR3: CASSYAIGSTDTQYF
DNA: TGCGCCAGCAGCTATGCCATTGGGTCCACAGATACGCAGTATTTT
size: few
V: TRBV5-1
J: TRBJ2-3
D: .

CDR3: CASSHSGTGGGGAFF
DNA: TGTGCCAGCAGCCACTCCGGGACAGGGGGCGGAGGAGCTTTCTTT
size: many
V: TRBV14
J: TRBJ1-1
D: TRBD1

CDR3: CASSVTLVQTYGYTF
DNA: TGTGCCAGCAGCGTCACCTTAGTCCAGACCTATGGCTACACCTTC
size: .
V: TRBV28
J: TRBJ1-2
D: .

CDR3: CSARDPTGTGLAFF
DNA: TGCAGTGCTAGAGATCCTACTGGAACAGGCCTGGCTTTCTTT
size: few
V: TRBV20-1
J: TRBJ1-1
D: .

CDR3: CSARGAEKLFF
DNA: TGCAGTGCTAGAGGGGCAGAAAAACTGTTTTTT
size: few
V: TRBV20-1
J: TRBJ1-4
D: .

CDR3: CATSGEAYGYTF
DNA: TGTGCCACCTCAGGGGAGGCCTATGGCTACACCTTC
size: .
V: TRBV2
J: TRBJ1-2
D: .

CDR3: CASSQEWGFSDTQYF
DNA: TGTGCTAGCAGCCAAGAGTGGGGATTCTCAGATACGCAGTATTTT
size: .
V: TRBV4-2
J: TRBJ2-3
D: .

CDR3: CATSRDRGSNTEAFF
DNA: TGTGCCACCAGCAGGGACAGGGGGTCGAACACTGAAGCTTTCTTT
size: .
V: TRBV15
J: TRBJ1-1
D: TRBD1

CDR3: CSANTPDFFQPQHF
DNA: TGCAGTGCTAACACACCGGATTTCTTCCAGCCCCAGCATTTT
size: .
V: TRBV20-1
J: TRBJ1-5
D: .

CDR3: CAISEGSRLFF
DNA: TGTGCCATCAGTGAGGGAAGCAGACTGTTTTTT
size: many
V: TRBV10-3
J: TRBJ1-4
D: .

CDR3: CASSLSREIAFF
DNA: TGCGCCAGCAGCTTGAGCAGGGAAATCGCTTTCTTT
size: .
V: TRBV5-1
J: TRBJ1-1
D: .

CDR3: CASSMGTGGNQPQHF
DNA: TGTGCCAGTAGTATGGGTACTGGGGGCAATCAGCCCCAGCATTTT
size: .
V: TRBV19
J: TRBJ1-5
D: .

CDR3: CASSILAGGYRENEQFF
DNA: TGTGCCAGCAGCATACTAGCGGGAGGGTATCGGGAAAATGAGCAGTTCTTC
size: few
V: TRBV11-2
J: TRBJ2-1
D: TRBD2

CDR3: CASSLFHRTSGLSRADTQYF
DNA: TGTGCCAGCAGCTTATTCCATCGAACTAGCGGCTTAAGTCGGGCAGATACGCAGTATTTT
size: many
V: TRBV7-9
J: TRBJ2-3
D: TRBD2

CDR3: CASSYDIQFF
DNA: TGTGCCAGCAGTTACGATATTCAGTTCTTC
size: few
V: TRBV6-6
J: TRBJ2-1
D: .

CDR3: CSVSREDYGYTF
DNA: TGCAGCGTTTCCCGTGAAGACTATGGCTACACCTTC
size: many
V: TRBV29-1
J: TRBJ1-2
D: .

CDR3: CASSLALSAFF
DNA: TGTGCCAGCAGCTTAGCGCTGAGTGCTTTCTTT
size: .
V: TRBV7-9
J: TRBJ1-1
D: .

CDR3: CASSLRYTGSTEAFF
DNA: TGTGCCAGCAGCTTACGATACACAGGGAGCACTGAAGCTTTCTTT
size: .
V: TRBV7-2
J: TRBJ1-1
D: .

CDR3: CASSKRNRNNSPLHF
DNA: TGTGCCAGCAGCAAACGAAACAGGAATAATTCACCCCTCCACTTT
size: few
V: TRBV7-8
J: TRBJ1-6
D: .

CDR3: CSPGGRGEKLFF
DNA: TGCAGTCCCGGGGGGAGGGGCGAAAAACTGTTTTTT
size: .
V: TRBV20-1
J: TRBJ1-4
D: .

CDR3: CASSLARESSYNEQFF
DNA: TGTGCCAGCAGCTTGGCCCGGGAGAGCTCCTACAATGAGCAGTTCTTC
size: few
V: TRBV5-6
J: TRBJ2-1
D: .